The 8 T cell receptor beta chains presented below share a single source sample, sequenced in a study of early T cells in non-severe SARS-CoV-2 infection. Using its own MiXCR run on the 5' RACE reads, TCRdb lists one record per CDR3 protein. Of about 77,000 distinct CDR3 sequences listed, roughly a sixth are singletons. Material: whole blood. These receptors came from an adult who was a healthcare worker with PCR-confirmed SARS-CoV-2 infection or an uninfected control (not recorded which).

The rearrangement links TRBV3-1 to TRBJ2-2; 12 nucleotides agree with TRBD2. Germline CDR1 reads LGHDT; CDR2 reads YNNKEL (reference sequence). CDR3 size: 16 residues. Trimming cost V 4 bases and J 4 bases; bases outside gene matches: 4. In DNA form, the CDR3 reads TGTGCCAGCAGCCCGACTAGCGGGGGCCTCACCGGGGAGCTGTTTTTT. It is translated as CASSPTSGGLTGELFF.

This clonotype was recorded a few times. The CDR3 nucleotides are TGTGCCACCAGCCGCTGGGGAAGCCACGAGCAGTACTTC. Its translation: CATSRWGSHEQYF. The chain links TRBV15 to TRBJ2-7; D unclear. CDR1 is LNHNV, CDR2 YYDKDF, per germline (reference sequence). The CDR3 extends over 13 amino acids. V was shortened by 5 bases and J by 5 bases, with 13 bases between the two germline ends. Full variable domain (outside the CDR3, taken from reference TRBV15 and TRBJ2-7): DAMVIQNPRYQVTQFGKPVTLSCSQTLNHNVMYWYQQKSSQAPKLLFHYYDKDFNNEADTPDNFQSRRPNTSFCFLDIRSPGLGDTAMYLCATSRWGSHEQYFGPGTRLTVT.

The chain employs TRBV12-3 or TRBV12-4 and TRBJ1-4; D is possibly TRBD1 (6 bases). This CDR3 is 13 amino acids long. The V end lost 4 bases, the J end lost 9 bases, and 12 bases lay between the germline ends. The CDR3 nucleotides read TGTGCCAGCAGTTCAACCGGGACACAAAAACTGTTTTTT. This gives the protein CASSSTGTQKLFF.

This rearrangement joins TRBV5-7 to TRBJ2-5; 14 bases are a match to TRBD2. TRBV5-7 is annotated as an ORF whose role is uncertain. The V segment lost 4 bases and the J segment 4 bases; nucleotides outside the gene matches: 6. This CDR3 is built from 16 residues. CDR3 in DNA: TGTGCCAGCAGCCGACTAGCGGGAGGGTACCGAGAGACCCAGTACTTC. Translating it yields CASSRLAGGYRETQYF.

This clonotype has a handful of counts. The chain recombines TRBV29-1 with TRBJ2-7; 9 nucleotides align to TRBD2. The CDR3 totals 13 residues. Germline V gene data show CDR1 as SQVTM and CDR2 as ANQGSEA. V dropped 3 bases and J dropped 3; count of bases not matched to a gene: 3. The CDR3 nucleotides read TGCAGCGTTGAGGGGCGGGAGGGCTACGAGCAGTACTTC. Amino acid sequence: CSVEGREGYEQYF.

This clonotype was observed a few times. The chain recombines TRBV7-3 with TRBJ2-1, with a possible D match to TRBD2 (7 bases). CDR1 and CDR2 (germline): SGHTA, FQGTGA. The length of the CDR3 is 13 residues. Trimming stripped 5 bases from V and 10 bases from J, with 15 bases between. The CDR3 DNA follows: TGTGCCAGCAGCCCCGGGGGGCGATGGGAGCAGTTCTTC. Its protein is CASSPGGRWEQFF.

V and J are TRBV29-1 and TRBJ2-1; 14 bases line up with TRBD2. V was clipped by 4 bases and J by 1 base; unmatched bases: 0. Germline lookup yields CDR1 SQVTM and CDR2 ANQGSEA. The CDR3 runs to 15 residues. The CDR3 sequence: CSVGLAGGSYNEQFF. CDR3 DNA sequence: TGCAGCGTTGGACTAGCGGGGGGGTCCTACAATGAGCAGTTCTTC.

This clonotype showed up just a few times. The rearrangement joins TRBV3-1 to TRBJ2-7; a weak D match, TRBD2 (7 bases). The germline gives CDR1 LGHDT, CDR2 YNNKEL (reference sequence). Trimming pared 0 bases from V and 6 bases from J, leaving 12 bases between. The CDR3 length is 14 residues. Written as DNA, the CDR3 is TGTGCCAGCAGCCAAGAAGTGAGGGGGGGCGAGCAGTACTTC. It codes for CASSQEVRGGEQYF.